A single sample is the source of the 3 T cell receptor beta chains below, sequenced in a study of graft-versus-host responses after intestinal transplantation. No antigen has been identified for these receptors. The assay was immunoSEQ multiplex PCR, and TCRdb's table has in-frame clones only and misses some. The sample carries approximately 100,000 clones, less than 90% recorded once. Specimen: unstimulated CD4+ T cells sorted from spleen or lymph node cells, collected before intestinal transplant. These TCRs come from a human donor who received an intestinal transplant.

This chain connects TRBV6-1 to TRBJ2-7; 7 bases fit TRBD1. V was pared by 8 bases and J by 5 bases, with 6 bases of the junction left unmatched. The CDR3 totals 12 residues. Germline assignment: CDR1 MNHNS and CDR2 SASEGT. CDR3 protein: CASARGRDEQYF. CDR3 nucleotide sequence: TGTGCCAGCGCAAGGGGGCGGGACGAGCAGTACTTC.

The rearrangement joins TRBV7-9 to TRBJ2-7, with 10 bases lining up with TRBD1. With 5 bases clipped from V and 6 bases from J, the junction kept 7 bases outside the gene matches. This CDR3 contains 14 residues. In germline, CDR1 is SEHNR, CDR2 FQNEAQ (reference sequence). The CDR3 reads CASSPGTGVGEQYF. As DNA, the CDR3 is TGTGCCAGCAGCCCCGGGACAGGGGTTGGCGAGCAGTACTTC.

CDR3 DNA sequence: TGTGCCAGCAGCCCACCAGGGGTTAGTGGCTACACCTTC. Protein sequence: CASSPPGVSGYTF. The V and J genes are TRBV28 and TRBJ1-2, with a possible D match to TRBD1 (6 bases). Trimming stripped 6 bases from V and 7 bases from J, with 15 bases between. Germline values: CDR1 MDHEN, CDR2 SYDVKM. The CDR3 spans 13 residues.